A selection of T cell receptor beta chains follows, all from one sample in a study of OX40 agonist ivuxolimab in advanced cancers. Generated by immunoSEQ multiplex PCR, the TCRdb table keeps only in-frame clones and is missing some. Of 60,000 to 70,000 clones listed, around 90% are singletons. Sample: CD4+ or CD8+ T cells sorted from blood, taken in a trial of the OX40 agonist ivuxolimab. These receptors were collected from an adult with an advanced solid tumor such as melanoma, head and neck, liver or kidney cancer. The conserved cysteine and the conserved F or W are not part of the CDR3 here. D genes are given only for firm matches. Clone size is stated in some rows and not others, as once, few, many or a class when expanded.

J: TRBJ2-3
D: .
size: .
V: TRBV19
length: 13
CDR3: ASSIGLGSTDTQY

J: TRBJ2-7
D: TRBD1
size: .
V: TRBV7-2
length: 10
CDR3: ASSGDSYEQY

J: TRBJ2-7
D: TRBD2
size: .
V: TRBV7-9
length: 13
CDR3: ASSAPGLAAVKQY

J: TRBJ2-3
D: TRBD2
size: .
V: TRBV30
length: 14
CDR3: AWSQQPGLAGDTQY

J: TRBJ1-2
D: .
size: .
V: TRBV19
length: 13
CDR3: ASSAQGLGGYGYT

J: TRBJ1-3
D: .
size: .
V: TRBV6-5
length: 13
CDR3: ASSLMAGAASRLY

J: TRBJ2-3
D: .
size: once
V: TRBV11-3
length: 13
CDR3: ASSLGQGLTDTQY

J: TRBJ2-3
D: TRBD2
size: .
V: TRBV5-6
length: 13
CDR3: ASSSRGGWTDTQY

J: TRBJ2-1
D: .
size: once
V: TRBV30
length: 14
CDR3: AWSLGYRWEYNEQF

J: TRBJ2-5
D: TRBD1
size: .
V: TRBV6-5
length: 12
CDR3: ASSADRGLETQY

J: TRBJ2-3
D: .
size: once
V: TRBV11-2
length: 13
CDR3: ASSLDSFGTDTQY